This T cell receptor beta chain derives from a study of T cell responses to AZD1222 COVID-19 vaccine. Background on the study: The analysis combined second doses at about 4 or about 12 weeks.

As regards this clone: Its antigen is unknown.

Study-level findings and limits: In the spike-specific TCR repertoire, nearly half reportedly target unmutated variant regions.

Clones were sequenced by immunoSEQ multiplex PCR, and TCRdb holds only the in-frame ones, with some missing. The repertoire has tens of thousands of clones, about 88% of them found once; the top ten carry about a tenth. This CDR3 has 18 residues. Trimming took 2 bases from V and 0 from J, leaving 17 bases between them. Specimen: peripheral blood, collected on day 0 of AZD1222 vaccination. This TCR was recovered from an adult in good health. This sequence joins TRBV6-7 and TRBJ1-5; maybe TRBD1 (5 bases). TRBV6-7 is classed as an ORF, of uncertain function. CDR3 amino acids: CASSYAPRGHGSNQPQHF. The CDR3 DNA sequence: TGTGCCAGCAGTTACGCCCCTCGGGGCCACGGTAGCAATCAGCCCCAGCATTTT.